This TCR beta chain was captured by sequencing in a study of cytomegalovirus exposure and HLA in healthy donors. The primer mix had 60 Vbeta and 13 Jbeta primers. TCRdb's copy holds only in-frame clones and misses some; the assay was immunoSEQ multiplex PCR. The sample shows approximately 200,000 clones, around 79% of them seen only once. The CDR3 is made up of 12 amino acids. V was cut by 9 bases and J by 5 bases, with 10 bases left in between. Germline lookup yields CDR1 SEHNR and CDR2 FQNEAQ (reference sequence). The chain employs TRBV7-9 and TRBJ1-4; a weak D match, TRBD1 (6 bases). The clonotype was recovered from a girl aged 2 to 9 in good health and CMV-seronegative. Sequenced input: PBMCs. CDR3: CASSQGNEKLFF. The DNA of the CDR3 is TGTGCCAGTTCACAGGGAAATGAAAAACTGTTTTTT.